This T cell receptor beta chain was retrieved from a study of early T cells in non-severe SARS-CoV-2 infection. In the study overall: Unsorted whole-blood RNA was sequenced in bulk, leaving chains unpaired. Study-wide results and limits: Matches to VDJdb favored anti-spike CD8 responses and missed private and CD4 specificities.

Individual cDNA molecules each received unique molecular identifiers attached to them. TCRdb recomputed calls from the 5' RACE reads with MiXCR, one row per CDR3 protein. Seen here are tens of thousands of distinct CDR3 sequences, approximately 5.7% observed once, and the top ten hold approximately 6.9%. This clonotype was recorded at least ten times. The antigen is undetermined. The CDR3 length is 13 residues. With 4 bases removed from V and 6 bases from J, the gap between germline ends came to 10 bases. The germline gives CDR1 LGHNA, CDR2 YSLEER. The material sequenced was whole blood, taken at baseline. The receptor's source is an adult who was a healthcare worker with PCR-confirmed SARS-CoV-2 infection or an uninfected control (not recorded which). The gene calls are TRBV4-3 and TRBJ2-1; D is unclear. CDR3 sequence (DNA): TGCGCCAGCAGCCGAAAAAGGAGCAATGAGCAGTTCTTC. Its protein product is CASSRKRSNEQFF.